This TCR beta chain appears in the sequencing data of a study of sequential checkpoint blockade in melanoma. Whole-study context: Patients were randomized 1:1 to nivolumab-then-ipilimumab or ipilimumab-then-nivolumab first-line.

Trimming removed 4 bases from V and 13 bases from J; junction bases left unmatched: 7. This CDR3 has 12 residues. Germline V gives CDR1 SEHNR, CDR2 FQNEAQ (reference sequence). Generated by immunoSEQ multiplex PCR, the TCRdb table keeps only in-frame clones and is missing some. The sample comprises fewer than 35,000 clones, 75% to 90% of which are singletons, and roughly 20% rests with the top ten. Documented treatment: randomized to nivolumab then ipilimumab (arm A) or the reverse (arm B). The rearrangement links TRBV7-9 to TRBJ1-2, with 9 bases matching TRBD1. The origin of this receptor is a human donor with melanoma. Here the sequenced sample was CD8+ T cells sorted from blood (inferred from file names), taken from a patient given nivolumab and ipilimumab in sequence. CDR3 protein: CASSYGQGWVTF. CDR3 in DNA: TGTGCCAGCAGCTACGGACAGGGGTGGGTCACCTTC.